The text below deals with one T cell receptor beta chain. The target of this receptor is not known. Base qualities are not provided; no much larger clone lies one nucleotide away. This specimen comes from a study of T cell responses to AZD1222 COVID-19 vaccine (dated by TCRdb to the early 2020s). With respect to the entire study: TCR sequencing covered approximately 230 trial participants: around 210 given two doses of AZD1222 and about 26 given two doses of MenACWY control vaccine. Trial participants were enrolled by age into 18-55, 56-69 and 70-plus year subgroups, with roughly 150, 30 and 60 TCR-sequenced participants respectively. Paper-wide results and their limitations: The vaccine-associated CD4 TCRs covered the entire spike protein, and the dominant responses fell in regions 160-218 and 743-854. Only 5 to 7 AZD1222 recipients were SARS-CoV-2 seropositive at baseline, limiting conclusions about previously exposed vaccinees. In the small 56-69-year group, the increase in depth fell short of significance, most likely because of low power. Most participants were white British and females outnumbered males, and the authors suggested that clonal diversity may have been underestimated. Because no day 14 peak-response samples were available, the repertoires could be characterized only after the peak T cell response. Epitopes outside the regions mutated in the B.1.351 and B.1.1.7 variants were reportedly recognized by nearly half of the unique spike-specific TCRs. After two AZD1222 doses, spike-specific TCR breadth and depth were significantly higher than at day 0 and than in MenACWY recipients.

This specimen's time point label, interpreted: baseline before first vaccination. The treatment or condition label for this specimen denotes: meningococcal conjugate vaccine given as trial control. Samples from vaccinated people were obtained from the UK trials COV001 and COV002, which included a single-blind randomized controlled phase 2/3 trial of AZD1222 (ChAdOx1 nCoV-19) in healthy adults. For TCRbeta chain sequencing, PBMC samples from trial participants were taken at day 0 and at day 28 after the second dose. The CDR3 contains 13 residues, cysteine and phenylalanine counted. Only the CDR3 DNA stays, 39 bases, in frame from base 1. Per the germline V gene (reference sequence), SEHNR is the CDR1 and FQNEAQ is the CDR2. V was cut back by 6 bases and J by 0 bases, leaving a gap of 8 bases between them. The CDR3 regions of human TCRbeta chains were analyzed by immunosequencing. In the source study's methods: Repertoire TCRs were checked for matches against a reference library of SARS-CoV-2-specific TCRs that had been generated using the MIRA antigen-specificity platform. Breadth was defined as the fraction of unique TCRs that were SARS-CoV-2-associated, and depth was defined as the fraction of total T cells that were SARS-CoV-2-associated. Using the MIRA data, each spike-specific TCR was assigned both to the spike region to which the TCR was reactive and to a CD4 or CD8 class. Log10-transformed breadth and depth values were compared by one-way ANOVA with Sidak's multiple comparisons tests. TCRdb took over this immuneACCESS table, retaining in-frame rearrangements with V and J assigned. Such tables are incomplete; in checked studies, under half of the missing clones stem from an unresolved V gene, and the remainder is unexplained. The V and J calls and clone size come from that table; D and trimming were worked out from the DNA. The sample table records more than 95,000 clones; 85% to 90% of these occur just once. The biggest ten clones account for over 8.5% of the sample.

This clonotype was obtained from an adult in good health. Sequenced here: peripheral blood, sampled on day 0 of MenACWY control vaccination. The V and J genes are TRBV7-9 and TRBJ1-1; the D gene assignment is ambiguous. The CDR3 protein: CASSVYVNTEAFF. The nucleotide sequence reads TGTGCCAGCAGTGTTTACGTGAACACTGAAGCTTTCTTT.